This T cell receptor (beta chain) was recorded in a study of T cells after yellow fever vaccination. Overall study findings and caveats: CD4 and CD8 compartments shared a small share of clonotypes, likely from convergent recombination. Contamination by abundant bulk-population clonotypes could be present in FACS-sorted repertoires. Once the booster was given, most primary-vaccination clones reappeared, at approximately 97% for CD4 and around 90% for CD8.

V was clipped by 3 bases and J by 5 bases, with 18 bases between them. The germline V gene encodes CDR1 LGHNA and CDR2 YSLEER. This CDR3 has 16 amino acids. This clonotype appeared a few times. The antigen is undetermined. TCR cDNA, made by 5'RACE template switching, carried an added universal primer site and UMIs. TCRdb recomputed calls from the 5' RACE reads with MiXCR, one row per CDR3 protein. This table has hundreds of thousands of distinct CDR3 sequences, 7.5% to 9% appearing once. The chain uses TRBV4-3 and TRBJ2-3, with D unresolved. The source was PBMCs, collected on the day of the first yellow fever vaccination. The clonotype comes from a man between 18 and 29 years old who received the YFV17D yellow fever vaccine. The DNA for the CDR3 is TGCGCCAGCAGCCACAACCAAGGGCTCGCCCAAGATACGCAGTATTTT. Residues: CASSHNQGLAQDTQYF.